The rows below give T cell receptor beta chains drawn from one sample of a study of T cell repertoires in ileal Crohn's disease. Here immunoSEQ multiplex PCR was the method, and the copy in TCRdb shows in-frame clones only, minus some. Among roughly 1,200 clones listed, over 80% were seen once. Source material: ileal tissue. The receptor set was obtained from an adult with Crohn's disease. The CDR3 runs from the conserved cysteine through the conserved F or W. The D gene is left open where the match is weak. Clone size is given for some rows only: seen once, a few or many times, or a class if the clone is expanded.

v_call	d_call	clone_size	cdr3_length	j_call	cdr3_aa	cdr3_nt
TRBV5-4	.	.	14	TRBJ1-2	CASSSRAASYGYTF	TGTGCCAGCAGCTCCAGAGCGGCTAGCTATGGCTACACCTTC
TRBV5-6	TRBD1	.	17	TRBJ2-2	CASSLFGTGADTGELFF	TGTGCCAGCAGCCTCTTCGGGACAGGGGCTGACACCGGGGAGCTGTTTTTT
TRBV5-5	TRBD2	.	17	TRBJ2-1	CASSLRSGGSAYNEQFF	TGTGCCAGCAGCTTACGTAGCGGGGGGTCTGCCTACAATGAGCAGTTCTTC
TRBV11-2	TRBD1	.	15	TRBJ1-1	CASSQQTGGYTEAFF	TGTGCCAGCAGCCAACAGACAGGGGGGTACACTGAAGCTTTCTTT
TRBV18	TRBD1	.	15	TRBJ1-6	CASSPGGQGNSPLHF	TGTGCCAGCTCACCAGGTGGACAGGGGAATTCACCCCTCCACTTT
TRBV5-1	.	few	16	TRBJ2-5	CASSLGLVKPQETQYF	TGCGCCAGCAGCTTGGGCCTAGTGAAGCCGCAAGAGACCCAGTACTTC
TRBV28	TRBD2	.	19	TRBJ2-5	CASSLRPGLVGGIQETQYF	TGTGCCAGCAGTTTACGCCCTGGACTAGTAGGAGGGATCCAAGAGACCCAGTACTTC
TRBV7-9	.	.	13	TRBJ1-5	CASSLSPDQPQHF	TGTGCCAGCAGCTTAAGTCCAGATCAGCCCCAGCATTTT
TRBV28	.	.	13	TRBJ1-2	CASRAGIDYGYTF	TGTGCCAGCAGAGCAGGGATAGATTATGGCTACACCTTC
TRBV11-2	TRBD1	.	14	TRBJ2-5	CASSLTDRGETQYF	TGTGCCAGCAGCTTAACGGACAGGGGAGAGACCCAGTACTTC